There are a few counts of the clone carrying this TCR beta chain. Its target is unknown. Each CDR3 protein gets one entry after TCRdb re-called the RACE reads with MiXCR. This table holds roughly 100,000 distinct CDR3 sequences, 10% to 14% found once. These data come from a study of human T cells and chemical hapten exposure. Study outcomes and limitations: High-frequency TCRs, those above 1 in 1000, stayed the same after DPC sensitization.

V shed 5 bases, J shed 1 base, and the junction held 7 bases outside the gene matches. The CDR3 runs 15 residues. As to time point: pre-sensitization, week 0. The treatment: therapeutic diphenylcyclopropenone sensitization with weekly scalp DPC. The receptor comes from a woman aged 60-70 years with alopecia areata. Some clones in this sample may be carry-over from other donors' samples. V and J are TRBV12-3 or TRBV12-4 and TRBJ1-1, with TRBD1 identical over 7 bases. The source was whole blood, collected in connection with sensitization to the hapten diphenylcyclopropenone (DPC). The CDR3 spells CASSPRQGPNTEAFF. The CDR3 region has the DNA TGTGCCAGCAGTCCCCGACAGGGACCGAACACTGAAGCTTTCTTT.